The 32 T cell receptor beta chains reported below all come from one sample, sequenced in a study of T-cell reconstitution after alpha-beta-depleted transplantation in children. The TCRbeta library incorporated unique molecular identifiers. One entry per CDR3 protein, called by TCRdb with MiXCR from the PCR reads. The sample yields around 270,000 distinct CDR3 sequences, about 9.4% seen once. This material consisted of PBMCs, taken before TCRalphabeta/CD19-depleted stem cell transplant. These receptors were obtained from a boy less than two years old with acute myeloid leukemia, due to receive a stem cell transplant.

This clonotype appeared many times. The chain employs TRBV12-3 or TRBV12-4 and TRBJ2-5; 10 bases line up with TRBD2. The CDR3 is 15 residues long. V gave up 6 bases and J gave up 2 bases; unmatched junction bases: 6. CDR3 DNA: TGTGCCAGCAGCCGGCGGACTAGCGGACAAGAGACCCAGTACTTC. Translating it yields CASSRRTSGQETQYF.

The V and J genes are TRBV7-9 and TRBJ1-2; no clear D. The germline V gene has CDR1 SEHNR and CDR2 FQNEAQ (reference sequence). Trimming left V 2 bases short and J 0 bases short, with 10 bases between. The CDR3 is 15 amino acids. CDR3 sequence (DNA): TGTGCCAGCAGCTTAACAGAGGTGGCTAACTATGGCTACACCTTC. Translation: CASSLTEVANYGYTF. The entire variable domain, with the rest obtained from reference TRBV7-9 and TRBJ1-2, is as follows: DTGVSQNPRHKITKRGQNVTFRCDPISEHNRLYWYRQTLGQGPEFLTYFQNEAQLEKSRLLSDRFSAERPKGSFSTLEIQRTEQGDSAMYLCASSLTEVANYGYTFGSGTRLTVV.

This clonotype was seen at least ten times. The chain carries TRBV20-1 and TRBJ2-5; TRBD2 is a possible D gene (6 bases). The V gene lost 5 bases and the J gene lost 5 bases, with 18 bases spanning the gap. This CDR3 spans 14 amino acids. Germline-derived CDR1 and CDR2 are DFQATT and SNEGSKA (reference sequence). The CDR3 sequence is CSAGRVRGRETQYF. The DNA of the CDR3 is TGCAGTGCTGGACGGGTTCGGGGGAGGGAGACCCAGTACTTC.

This clonotype was seen repeatedly, ten times or more. The chain couples TRBV28 to TRBJ2-1; the match to TRBD2 covers 10 bases. Per the germline V gene, CDR1 is MDHEN and CDR2 is SYDVKM. The V and J ends lost 3 bases and 4 bases, in that order; junction bases with no gene match: 3. CDR3 length: 15 amino acids. In DNA, the CDR3 is TGTGCCAGCAGTTTTTTTAGCGGGGGGTACAATGAGCAGTTCTTC. Translating it yields CASSFFSGGYNEQFF.

This clonotype showed up many times. The chain uses TRBV29-1 and TRBJ2-1; D assignment may be TRBD1 or TRBD2 (5 bases each). The CDR3 consists of 13 residues. V was trimmed by 0 bases and J by 9 bases, leaving 12 bases between them. CDR1 and CDR2 (germline): SQVTM, ANQGSEA. Written as DNA, the CDR3 is TGCAGCGTTGAAGAGAACATGAGGGGTGAGCAGTTCTTC. Protein sequence: CSVEENMRGEQFF.

The chain has TRBV6-2 or TRBV6-3 and TRBJ2-7, with D hard to call. Trimming left V 7 bases short and J 4 bases short, with 11 bases between. The CDR3 is 12 residues long. Germline V lookup: CDR1 MNHEY, CDR2 SVGEGT. The CDR3 DNA sequence: TGTGCCAGCACCTACGACGGTTACGAGCAGTACTTC. It specifies CASTYDGYEQYF.

This clonotype was recorded many times. V gene TRBV3-1 combines with J gene TRBJ1-4; D is undetermined. This CDR3 is 16 amino acids long. V lost 4 bases, J lost 0 bases, and 12 bases lay in between. Per germline, CDR1 LGHDT and CDR2 YNNKEL (reference sequence). The CDR3 loop reads CASSPPNYATNEKLFF. CDR3 bases: TGTGCCAGCAGCCCCCCAAATTATGCAACTAATGAAAAACTGTTTTTT.

This clonotype was seen ten or more times. The chain is built from TRBV18 and TRBJ2-1, with TRBD2 matching 12 bases. The CDR3 contains 15 residues. V lost 5 bases to trimming and J lost 9 bases; unmatched junction nucleotides: 8. Looked up from germline, CDR1 is KGHSH and CDR2 is LQKENI. The CDR3 sequence: CASSTGLAGPREQFF. For the CDR3, the DNA is TGTGCCAGCTCAACGGGACTAGCGGGCCCTCGTGAGCAGTTCTTC.

This clonotype was counted many times. V and J are TRBV5-5 and TRBJ2-5; D is possibly TRBD1 (5 bases). This CDR3 spans 14 amino acids. Germline loops: CDR1 SGHKS, CDR2 YYEKEE (reference sequence). V was shortened by 1 base and J by 2 bases, with 9 bases between the two germline ends. CDR3 DNA sequence: TGTGCCAGCAGCTTGTCAGGGCTTCAAGAGACCCAGTACTTC. As protein: CASSLSGLQETQYF.

The table lists this clonotype with many counts. J is TRBJ1-1 and V is TRBV20-1, with D perhaps matching TRBD1 (6 bases). The V gene's germline CDR1 is DFQATT and CDR2 SNEGSKA (reference sequence). The V end lost 6 bases, the J end lost 10 bases, and 18 bases lay between the germline ends. The CDR3 runs to 12 residues. CDR3 loop: CSAKQGMHGAFF. In nucleotides, the CDR3 is TGCAGTGCCAAACAGGGTATGCACGGAGCTTTCTTT.

This clonotype was found a few times. The chain links TRBV18 to TRBJ1-2; tentatively, D is TRBD1 (5 bases). V shed 6 bases and J shed 2 bases, with 19 bases lying between them. The germline V gene has CDR1 KGHSH and CDR2 LQKENI. The CDR3 spans 16 residues. The CDR3 DNA reads TGTGCCAGCTCTCACCAAAGTCGCCAGGGAAACTATGGCTACACCTTC. It is translated as CASSHQSRQGNYGYTF. Full variable domain (outside the CDR3, taken from reference TRBV18 and TRBJ1-2): NAGVMQNPRHLVRRRGQEARLRCSPMKGHSHVYWYRQLPEEGLKFMVYLQKENIIDESGMPKERFSAEFPKEGPSILRIQQVVRGDSAAYFCASSHQSRQGNYGYTFGSGTRLTVV.

Details on this clonotype: A read error may produce the germline difference seen at one junction end. This chain joins TRBV7-8 and TRBJ2-2; D assignment may be TRBD1 or TRBD2 (5 bases each). CDR3 length equals 14 residues. Germline V lookup: CDR1 SGHVS, CDR2 FQNEAQ. CDR3 DNA sequence: TGTGCCAGCAGCCGAAATCCGAACACCGGGGACCTGTTTTTT. Translating gives CASSRNPNTGDLFF.

This clonotype was seen ten or more times. This chain uses TRBV29-1 with TRBJ1-1; D gene unclear. This CDR3 spans 12 amino acids. The germline V gene has CDR1 SQVTM and CDR2 ANQGSEA. Deletions cut 1 base from V and 3 bases from J, with 6 bases between. CDR3 sequence: CSVEGVHTEAFF. Here the CDR3 DNA reads TGCAGCGTTGAAGGGGTCCACACTGAAGCTTTCTTT.

This chain uses TRBV19 with TRBJ2-2; D ambiguous. There are 12 residues in the CDR3. CDR1 LNHDA and CDR2 SQIVND come from the germline V gene (reference sequence). Trimming took 5 bases from V and 6 from J, leaving 7 bases between them. As DNA, the CDR3 is TGTGCCAGTAGTTCCTACCCCGGGGAGCTGTTTTTT. Protein product: CASSSYPGELFF. The whole variable domain, filled in from reference TRBV19 and TRBJ2-2, reads DGGITQSPKYLFRKEGQNVTLSCEQNLNHDAMYWYRQDPGQGLRLIYYSQIVNDFQKGDIAEGYSVSREKKESFPLTVTSAQKNPTAFYLCASSSYPGELFFGEGSRLTVL.

This clonotype was counted at least ten times. V is TRBV29-1 and J is TRBJ2-7, with TRBD1 as a possible D gene (6 bases). CDR3 length: 12 amino acids. Germline CDR1 and CDR2: SQVTM and ANQGSEA. Trimming took 3 bases from V and 3 from J, leaving 9 bases between them. In DNA, the CDR3 is TGCAGCGTTGACCAGGGGAACTACGAGCAGTACTTC. This encodes CSVDQGNYEQYF.

This clonotype was observed at least ten times. The V call is TRBV21-1, the J call TRBJ2-1. TRBV21-1 is annotated as a pseudogene. This CDR3 has 15 amino acids. CDR3 DNA: TGTGCCAGCAGCGGCCTGACTAGCGCCTACAATGAGCAGTTCTTC. Its protein product is CASSGLTSAYNEQFF.

This clonotype was seen at least ten times. The chain uses TRBV4-3 and TRBJ2-1, with 14 bases that match TRBD2. The CDR3 consists of 17 residues. V shed 4 bases, J shed 8 bases, and the junction held 10 bases outside the gene matches. CDR1 LGHNA and CDR2 YSLEER come from the germline V gene. DNA of the CDR3: TGCGCCAGCAGCCTAAAACCGACTAGCGGGAGGGCTTATGAGCAGTTCTTC. Its translation is CASSLKPTSGRAYEQFF.

This clonotype came up many times. J is TRBJ1-2 and V is TRBV20-1; 8 nucleotides match TRBD1. Germline values: CDR1 DFQATT, CDR2 SNEGSKA (reference sequence). After removal of 5 bases from V and 4 bases from J, the junction contained 6 bases not matched to a gene. This CDR3 is built from 13 residues. CDR3 residues: CSALVQGAYGYTF. The CDR3 DNA follows: TGCAGTGCTCTGGTTCAGGGGGCCTATGGCTACACCTTC.

This clonotype has at least ten counts. This chain links TRBV28 with TRBJ2-1; D remains ambiguous. This CDR3 is built from 15 residues. V was shortened by 2 bases and J by 2 bases, with 10 bases between the two germline ends. In germline, CDR1 is MDHEN, CDR2 SYDVKM. CDR3 sequence: CASSLVDLAYNEQFF. CDR3 nucleotides: TGTGCCAGCAGTTTAGTGGACCTTGCCTACAATGAGCAGTTCTTC.

Note on this clonotype: One end of the junction is discordant with germline, which a read error may explain. The V gene is TRBV7-8, the J gene TRBJ2-1; D tentatively fits TRBD1 or TRBD2 (5 bases each). Germline CDR1 and CDR2: SGHVS and FQNEAQ. This CDR3 contains 17 residues. CDR3: CASSATRPWGPYYEQFF. The CDR3 DNA reads as TGTGCCAGCAGCGCAACTAGGCCCTGGGGCCCCTACTATGAGCAGTTCTTC.

This clonotype occurred many times. V usage is TRBV20-1 and J usage is TRBJ2-3; tentative D call: TRBD2 (5 bases). Trimming left V 0 bases short and J 2 bases short, with 15 bases between. This CDR3 region has 16 residues. Germline CDR1 and CDR2: DFQATT and SNEGSKA (reference sequence). This CDR3 reads CSARDLREWVTDTQYF. For the CDR3, the DNA is TGCAGTGCTAGAGATTTGAGGGAGTGGGTCACAGATACGCAGTATTTT.

This clonotype was detected many times. This chain links TRBV6-6 with TRBJ2-3, with D hard to call. CDR3 size: 15 residues. The V gene lost 4 bases and the J gene lost 0 bases, with 11 bases spanning the gap. CDR1 is MNHNY and CDR2 is SVGAGI in the germline V gene (reference sequence). In DNA form, the CDR3 reads TGTGCCAGCAGTTCACAGATTCCTAGCACAGATACGCAGTATTTT. Its protein product is CASSSQIPSTDTQYF.

This clonotype came up many times. The chain is built from TRBV12-3 or TRBV12-4 and TRBJ1-1; 9 bases map to TRBD1. CDR3 length: 13 amino acids. J gave up 10 bases and V 6 bases, and 9 bases lay outside the gene matches. The CDR3 sequence is CASSLKDRGRAFF. The CDR3 DNA follows: TGTGCCAGCAGCCTTAAGGACAGGGGAAGAGCTTTCTTT.

This clonotype was counted ten times or more. The chain carries TRBV29-1 and TRBJ2-1, with TRBD2 identical over 7 bases. V shed 0 bases, J shed 7 bases, and the junction held 9 bases outside the gene matches. Germline V CDR1 and CDR2: SQVTM, ANQGSEA. The CDR3 has 15 residues. CDR3 DNA sequence: TGCAGCGTTGAAGATCTTTGGGGGGGGGAGAATGAGCAGTTCTTC. Translation gives CSVEDLWGGENEQFF.

In its sample, this clonotype was seen many times. V and J are TRBV25-1 and TRBJ1-4, with D uncertain. Germline values: CDR1 MGHDK, CDR2 SYGVNS. This CDR3 is built from 14 residues. The germline V and J ends were trimmed by 4 bases and 9 bases, with 15 bases remaining between them. The CDR3 region is CASSASAAGKKLFF. In nucleotides, the CDR3 is TGTGCCAGCAGTGCCTCGGCGGCCGGGAAAAAACTGTTTTTT.

This clonotype was detected only a few times. This rearrangement joins TRBV11-2 to TRBJ2-5; D is possibly TRBD1 (5 bases). Germline V gene sequence: CDR1 SGHAT, CDR2 FQNNGV. CDR3 length: 15 residues. V was shortened by 1 base and J by 2 bases, with 11 bases between the two germline ends. The CDR3 DNA sequence: TGTGCCAGCAGCTTAGGGGGCGATTGGCAAGAGACCCAGTACTTC. Amino acid sequence: CASSLGGDWQETQYF.

This clonotype was seen ten or more times. V gene TRBV4-2 combines with J gene TRBJ2-1; D unclear. Per germline, CDR1 LGHNA and CDR2 YNFKEQ. V lost 2 bases, J lost 6 bases, and 5 bases lay in between. CDR3 length: 12 amino acids. The CDR3 protein is CASSQFVNEQFF. The DNA for the CDR3 is TGTGCCAGCAGCCAATTCGTCAATGAGCAGTTCTTC.

This clonotype was recorded many times. This chain joins TRBV9 and TRBJ2-3, with 8 positions matching TRBD2. Germline V gene data show CDR1 as SGDLS and CDR2 as YYNGEE. This CDR3 comprises 18 residues. Losses at the gene ends were 4 bases for V and 12 bases for J; bases not matched to a gene: 25. The CDR3 spells CASSPQPLAGLSTDIQYF. The CDR3 coding sequence is TGTGCCAGCAGCCCCCAGCCCCTAGCGGGTCTCAGCACAGATATTCAGTATTTT.

At least ten counts were recorded for this clonotype. V usage is TRBV20-1 and J usage is TRBJ2-5; D may correspond to TRBD1 or TRBD2 (5 bases each). The CDR3 loop spans 15 amino acids. Germline CDR1 DFQATT, CDR2 SNEGSKA (reference sequence). Trimming removed 6 bases at V and 1 base at J, with 18 bases between. CDR3 amino acids: CSAQWAGSPQETQYF. The CDR3, as DNA: TGCAGTGCCCAATGGGCAGGGAGCCCCCAAGAGACCCAGTACTTC.

The table lists this clonotype with a few counts. The chain couples TRBV11-1 to TRBJ2-6; D unclear. V gave up 1 base and J gave up 0 bases, with 13 bases separating them. This CDR3 is built from 18 residues. Germline CDR1 SGHAT, CDR2 FQDESV (reference sequence). CDR3 in DNA: TGTGCCAGCAGCTTAGAGGCCAGCGCCTTCTCTGGGGCCAACGTCCTGACTTTC. Translating it yields CASSLEASAFSGANVLTF. Looking up the rest from reference TRBV11-1 and TRBJ2-6 gives the full variable domain: EAEVAQSPRYKITEKSQAVAFWCDPISGHATLYWYRQILGQGPELLVQFQDESVVDDSQLPKDRFSAERLKGVDSTLKIQPAELGDSAMYLCASSLEASAFSGANVLTFGAGSRLTVL.

This clonotype was counted many times. The chain carries TRBV27 and TRBJ2-1, with 10 nucleotides matching TRBD2. Germline-derived CDR1 and CDR2 are MNHEY and SMNVEV (reference sequence). With 11 bases clipped from V and 0 bases from J, the junction kept 4 bases outside the gene matches. The CDR3 sequence is 14 residues long. DNA for the CDR3: TGTGCCGTTTCTAGCGGGAGCTCCTACAATGAGCAGTTCTTC. Residues: CAVSSGSSYNEQFF.

This chain connects TRBV5-1 to TRBJ2-7, with D possibly TRBD1 on 5 matching bases. The germline gives CDR1 SGHRS, CDR2 YFSETQ. V was trimmed by 2 bases and J by 4 bases, leaving 28 bases between them. The CDR3 has 19 residues. CDR3: CASSFPSPPSDTSNYEQYF. The CDR3 bases are TGCGCCAGCAGCTTTCCTTCCCCCCCTTCGGACACGTCTAATTACGAGCAGTACTTC.